This entry concerns a single T cell receptor (beta chain). In the authors' workflow: Amplified reference gene primers provided the basis for estimating nucleated cell counts. Profiling relied on immunoSEQ multiplex PCR, and the TCRdb table lists in-frame clones only, not all of them. That table is the source of V, J and clone size, and D and trimming were worked out from the DNA. This table has 34,000 or so clones, approximately 89% appearing once. This specimen belongs to a study of blood T cell repertoires in COVID-19. Study-wide background: Sites in the United States, Italy and Spain provided acute and convalescent COVID-19 samples. T cells, B-cell-depleted T cells, or PBMCs provided the cDNA or gDNA that served as material.

The TCR comes from a man in his 60s with active COVID-19. The sample was peripheral blood.

The CDR3 region has the DNA TGTGCCAGCAGTTTAATGAGGACCGGGGAGCTGTTTTTT. This translates into CASSLMRTGELFF. The chain is built from TRBV12-3 or TRBV12-4 and TRBJ2-2; D uncertain. Trimming pared 2 bases from V and 5 bases from J, leaving 6 bases between. The CDR3 is 13 residues long.